These T cell receptor beta chains were read from a single sample in a study of graft-versus-host responses after intestinal transplantation. TCRdb's copy holds only in-frame clones and misses some; the assay was immunoSEQ multiplex PCR. The table has over 45,000 clones, roughly 90% seen once; the top ten hold 0.55% to 0.8%. No antigens are known for them. This specimen consisted of unstimulated CD4+ T cells sorted from spleen or lymph node cells, obtained before transplant. The source of these receptors is a human donor who was the organ donor for an intestinal transplant. Each CDR3 is given with its conserved first and last residue. The D gene is left open where the match is weak. Part of the rows lack a size; the others show once, few, many or a class for expanded clones.

clone_size j_call d_call v_call cdr3_nt cdr3_aa
. TRBJ2-5 . TRBV19 TGTGCCAGTAGTCCCTCAGGAGAGACCCAGTACTTC CASSPSGETQYF
. TRBJ2-2 TRBD2 TRBV28 TGTGCCAGCAGTTTAATACTAGCGGGGAACACCGGGGAGCTGTTTTTT CASSLILAGNTGELFF
. TRBJ1-3 . TRBV7-9 TGTGCCAGCAGCGATCAGGGGACTGGAAACACCATATATTTT CASSDQGTGNTIYF
. TRBJ1-1 TRBD1 TRBV5-5 TGTGCCAGCAGCACCGACAGGGGTCAAGCTTTCTTT CASSTDRGQAFF
. TRBJ1-2 TRBD1 TRBV27 TGTGCCAGCAGTCTCGGGACAGGGTCATATGGCTACACCTTC CASSLGTGSYGYTF
. TRBJ1-1 . TRBV6-5 TGTGCCACTCTGGGGAGGACTGAAGCTTTCTTT CATLGRTEAFF
. TRBJ2-5 . TRBV25-1 TGTGCCAGCAGTGGGGGGGTCCCGGAGACCCAGTACTTC CASSGGVPETQYF
. TRBJ2-7 . TRBV6-5 TGTGCCAGCAGTTACTCGGGCCTAGCAGCCTACGAGCAGTACTTC CASSYSGLAAYEQYF
. TRBJ2-1 TRBD2 TRBV5-1 TGCGCCAGCAGCGCGGGGACTAGCGGGAGGTACAATGAGCAGTTCTTC CASSAGTSGRYNEQFF
. TRBJ2-2 . TRBV5-4 TGTGCCAGCAGCTTCGAGCGGGACACCGGGGAGCTGTTTTTT CASSFERDTGELFF
. TRBJ2-1 . TRBV28 TGTGCCAGCAGCCTCACTTCGCGGGGAGTCAATGAGCAGTTCTTC CASSLTSRGVNEQFF
once TRBJ2-4 . TRBV28 TGTGCCAGCAGTTCTCGGGGGGCCCTAGCCAAAAACATTCAGTACTTC CASSSRGALAKNIQYF
. TRBJ2-1 TRBD2 TRBV7-9 TGTGCCAGCAGGCAACTAGCGGGCTACAATGAGCAGTTCTTC CASRQLAGYNEQFF
. TRBJ2-3 . TRBV7-2 TGTGCCAGCAGCTCCCTCGTAGATACGCAGTATTTT CASSSLVDTQYF
. TRBJ1-1 . TRBV7-2 TGTGCCAGCAGCTTGGGACAGAACACTGAAGCTTTCTTT CASSLGQNTEAFF
. TRBJ2-7 . TRBV7-9 TGTGCCAGCAGCTTAGACCTAGTCAGAAGCGAGCAGTACTTC CASSLDLVRSEQYF
. TRBJ2-3 . TRBV7-2 TGTGCCAGCAGCCCAGGGATCACAGATACGCAGTATTTT CASSPGITDTQYF
. TRBJ2-7 TRBD1 TRBV2 TGTGCCAGCAGCGATAGGACAGGGGGACCGAGCGAGCAGTACTTC CASSDRTGGPSEQYF
. TRBJ2-3 TRBD1 TRBV10-3 TGTGCCATCAGTGAACCTAGGGGGCGGATGCTCACAGATACGCAGTATTTT CAISEPRGRMLTDTQYF
. TRBJ1-2 . TRBV5-4 TGTGCCAGCAGCCCGGCCCCGACAGGCTATGGCTACACCTTC CASSPAPTGYGYTF
. TRBJ2-3 TRBD1 TRBV6-4 TGTGCCAGCAGTGACTCCCGGACAGGAACGAGATACACAGATACGCAGTATTTT CASSDSRTGTRYTDTQYF
. TRBJ2-7 TRBD2 TRBV28 TGTGCCAGCAGGGTAGCGGGAGTGAGCCCCTACGAGCAGTACTTC CASRVAGVSPYEQYF
. TRBJ2-7 . TRBV5-7 TGTGCCAGCAGCTTGAACAGTAGTGACGAGCAGTACTTC CASSLNSSDEQYF
. TRBJ2-1 . TRBV18 TGTGCCAGCTCATCCAGGGGCAGCTCCTACAATGAGCAGTTCTTC CASSSRGSSYNEQFF
. TRBJ2-3 . TRBV7-6 TGTGCCAGCAGCTTATTAACGGGAGCCCCAGATACGCAGTATTTT CASSLLTGAPDTQYF
. TRBJ2-3 TRBD2 TRBV5-1 TGCGCCAGCGGGATGGTAGCGGGTAGCACAGATACGCAGTATTTT CASGMVAGSTDTQYF
. TRBJ1-2 . TRBV5-1 TGCGCCAGCAGCCCAAGGGGCAGATTCTATGGCTACACCTTC CASSPRGRFYGYTF
. TRBJ2-3 TRBD2 TRBV6-4 TGTGCCAGCAGTGTAGCGGGAGACGGGACAGATACGCAGTATTTT CASSVAGDGTDTQYF
. TRBJ1-1 . TRBV6-5 TGTGCCAGCAGTTACAGGGATCTACCCGGGGGCACTGAAGCTTTCTTT CASSYRDLPGGTEAFF
. TRBJ2-1 TRBD2 TRBV19 TGTGCCAGTAGTATCGGACTAGCGGGAGGGGAGAATGAGCAGTTCTTC CASSIGLAGGENEQFF
. TRBJ2-7 . TRBV30 TGTGCCTGGATGGGGGCGGTGGGGGAGCAGTACTTC CAWMGAVGEQYF
. TRBJ2-2 . TRBV28 TGTGCCAGCAGTTTTTACAGGGCGGTCACCGGGGAGCTGTTTTTT CASSFYRAVTGELFF
. TRBJ2-3 TRBD2 TRBV15 TGTGCCACCAGCAGACCCCCGGGACTAGCGGGAGCAACAGATACGCAGTATTTT CATSRPPGLAGATDTQYF
. TRBJ2-1 TRBD2 TRBV19 TGTGCCACCACAACAAGCGGGAGGCCGGGGAATGAGCAGTTCTTC CATTTSGRPGNEQFF
few TRBJ1-2 TRBD1 TRBV7-2 TGTGCCAGCAGCTTAGGGACAGGCCTTACCTATGGCTACACCTTC CASSLGTGLTYGYTF
. TRBJ2-1 . TRBV27 TGTGCCAGCAGTTTTGTGGACAGAAACAATGAGCAGTTCTTC CASSFVDRNNEQFF
. TRBJ1-4 . TRBV5-8 TGTGCCAGCAGCGCACCAGGGGCGGCTAATGAAAAACTGTTTTTT CASSAPGAANEKLFF
. TRBJ1-3 TRBD1 TRBV30 TGTGCCTGGAGGGGGGACAGATCTGGAAACACCATATATTTT CAWRGDRSGNTIYF
. TRBJ2-6 TRBD1 TRBV4-1 TGCGCCAGCAGCCAAGATCGTGGGACAGGGGGAGTTCCTGGGGCCAACGTCCTGACTTTC CASSQDRGTGGVPGANVLTF
. TRBJ2-7 . TRBV28 TGTGCCAGCAGTTTTGGCTCTTTCCGGGTCTCCTACGAGCAGTACTTC CASSFGSFRVSYEQYF
. TRBJ2-7 TRBD1 TRBV28 TGTGCCAGCAACTCCCCGGGACAGACCTACGAGCAGTACTTC CASNSPGQTYEQYF